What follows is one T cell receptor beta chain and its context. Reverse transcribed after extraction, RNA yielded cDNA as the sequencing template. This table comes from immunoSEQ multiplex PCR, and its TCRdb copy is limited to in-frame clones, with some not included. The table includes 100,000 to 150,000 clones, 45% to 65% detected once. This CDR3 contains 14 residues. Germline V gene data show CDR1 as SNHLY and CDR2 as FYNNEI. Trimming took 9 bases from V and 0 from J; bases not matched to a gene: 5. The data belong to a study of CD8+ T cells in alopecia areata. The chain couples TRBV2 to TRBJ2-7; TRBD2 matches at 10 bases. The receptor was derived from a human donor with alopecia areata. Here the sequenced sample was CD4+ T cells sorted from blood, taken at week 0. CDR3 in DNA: TGTGCCAGTAAACTAGCGGGGCCCTCCTACGAGCAGTACTTC. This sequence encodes CASKLAGPSYEQYF.